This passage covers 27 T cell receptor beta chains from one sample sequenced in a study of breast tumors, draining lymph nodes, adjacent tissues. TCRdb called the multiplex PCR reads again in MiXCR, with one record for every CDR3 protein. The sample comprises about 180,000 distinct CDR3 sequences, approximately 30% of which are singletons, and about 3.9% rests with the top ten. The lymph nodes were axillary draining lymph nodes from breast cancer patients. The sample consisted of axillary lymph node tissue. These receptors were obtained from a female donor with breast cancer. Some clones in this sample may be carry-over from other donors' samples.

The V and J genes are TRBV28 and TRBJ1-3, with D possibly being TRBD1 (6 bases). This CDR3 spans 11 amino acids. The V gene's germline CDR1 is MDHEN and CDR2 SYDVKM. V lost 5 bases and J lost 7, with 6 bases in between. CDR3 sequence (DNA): TGTGCCAGCAGTACAGGGAACACCATATATTTT. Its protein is CASSTGNTIYF.

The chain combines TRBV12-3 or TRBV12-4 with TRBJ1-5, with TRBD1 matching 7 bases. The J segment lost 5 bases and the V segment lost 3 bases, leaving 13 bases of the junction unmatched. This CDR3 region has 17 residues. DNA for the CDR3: TGTGCCAGCAGTTTTACAGGGGTGGGGGGGGGAGATCAGCCCCAGCATTTT. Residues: CASSFTGVGGGDQPQHF.

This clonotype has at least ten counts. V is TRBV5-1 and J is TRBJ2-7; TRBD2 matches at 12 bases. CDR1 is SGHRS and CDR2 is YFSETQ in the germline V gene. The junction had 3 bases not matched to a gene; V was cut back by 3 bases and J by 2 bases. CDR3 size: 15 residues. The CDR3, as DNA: TGCGCCAGCAGCTGGACTAGCGGGGAAACCTACGAGCAGTACTTC. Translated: CASSWTSGETYEQYF.

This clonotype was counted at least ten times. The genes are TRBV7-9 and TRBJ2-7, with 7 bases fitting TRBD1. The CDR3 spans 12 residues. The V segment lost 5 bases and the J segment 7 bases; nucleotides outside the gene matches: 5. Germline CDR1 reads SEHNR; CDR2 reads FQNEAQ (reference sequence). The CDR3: CASSPPQGEQYF. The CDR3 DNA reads TGTGCCAGCAGCCCCCCACAGGGGGAGCAGTACTTC.

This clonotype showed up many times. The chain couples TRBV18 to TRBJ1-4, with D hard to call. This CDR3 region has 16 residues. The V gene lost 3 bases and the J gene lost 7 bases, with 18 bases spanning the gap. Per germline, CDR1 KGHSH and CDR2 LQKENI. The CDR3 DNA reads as TGTGCCAGCTCACCGGGAGGACGTGGCGTTGGTGAAAAACTGTTTTTT. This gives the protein CASSPGGRGVGEKLFF.

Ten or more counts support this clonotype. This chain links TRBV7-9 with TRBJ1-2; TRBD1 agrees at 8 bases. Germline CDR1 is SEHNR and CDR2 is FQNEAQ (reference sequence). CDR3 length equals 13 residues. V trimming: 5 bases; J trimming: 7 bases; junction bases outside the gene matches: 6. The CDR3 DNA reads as TGTGCCAGCAGCCTCGGACAGGGAAGTGGCTACACCTTC. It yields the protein CASSLGQGSGYTF. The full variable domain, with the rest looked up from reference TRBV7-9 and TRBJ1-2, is DTGVSQNPRHKITKRGQNVTFRCDPISEHNRLYWYRQTLGQGPEFLTYFQNEAQLEKSRLLSDRFSAERPKGSFSTLEIQRTEQGDSAMYLCASSLGQGSGYTFGSGTRLTVV.

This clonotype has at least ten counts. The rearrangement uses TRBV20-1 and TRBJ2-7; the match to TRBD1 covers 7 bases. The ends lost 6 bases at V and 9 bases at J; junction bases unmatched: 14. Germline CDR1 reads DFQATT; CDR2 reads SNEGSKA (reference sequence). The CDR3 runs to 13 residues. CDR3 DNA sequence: TGCAGTGCGTACCGGACAGGCGGAACGGGGCAGTACTTC. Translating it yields CSAYRTGGTGQYF.

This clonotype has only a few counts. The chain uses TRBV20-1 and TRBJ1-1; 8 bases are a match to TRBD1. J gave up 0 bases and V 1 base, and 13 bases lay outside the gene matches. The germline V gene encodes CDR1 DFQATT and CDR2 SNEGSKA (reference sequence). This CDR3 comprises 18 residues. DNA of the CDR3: TGCAGTGCTAGAGCACGATACAGGGGGTTGAGGATGAACACTGAAGCTTTCTTT. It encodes CSARARYRGLRMNTEAFF.

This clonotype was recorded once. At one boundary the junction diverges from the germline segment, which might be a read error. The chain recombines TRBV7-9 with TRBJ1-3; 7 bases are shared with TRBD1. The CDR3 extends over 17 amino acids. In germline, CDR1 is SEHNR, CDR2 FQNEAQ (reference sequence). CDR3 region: CASSSLDGTASGNPIYF. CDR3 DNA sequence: TGTGCCAGCAGCTCCCTGGACGGGACAGCCTCTGGAAACCCCATATATTTT.

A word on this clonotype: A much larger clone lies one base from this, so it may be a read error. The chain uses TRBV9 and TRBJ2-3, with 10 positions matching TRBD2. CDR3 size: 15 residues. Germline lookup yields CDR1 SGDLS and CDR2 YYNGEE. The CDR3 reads CANSHERGGVNTQYF. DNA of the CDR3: TGTGCCAACAGCCACGAGCGGGGGGGGGTAAATACGCAGTATTTT.

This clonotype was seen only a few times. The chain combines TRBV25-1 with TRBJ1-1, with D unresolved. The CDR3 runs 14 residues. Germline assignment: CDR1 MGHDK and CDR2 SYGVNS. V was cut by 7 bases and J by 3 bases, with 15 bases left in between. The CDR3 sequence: CASTENSLDTEAFF. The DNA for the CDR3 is TGTGCCAGCACCGAAAACTCCTTGGACACTGAAGCTTTCTTT.

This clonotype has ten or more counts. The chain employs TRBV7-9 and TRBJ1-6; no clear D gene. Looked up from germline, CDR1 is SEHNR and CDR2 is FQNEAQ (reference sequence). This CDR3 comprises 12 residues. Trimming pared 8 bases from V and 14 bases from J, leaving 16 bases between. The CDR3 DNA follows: TGTGCCAGCGGGGAGGGCTCCTCGGCCCTCCACTTT. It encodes CASGEGSSALHF.

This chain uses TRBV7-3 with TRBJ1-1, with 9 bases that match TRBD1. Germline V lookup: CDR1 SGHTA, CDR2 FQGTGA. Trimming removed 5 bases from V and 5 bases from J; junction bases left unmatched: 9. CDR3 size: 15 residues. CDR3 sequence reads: CASSPAGTGRTEAFF. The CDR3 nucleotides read TGTGCCAGCAGCCCTGCCGGGACAGGGCGGACTGAAGCTTTCTTT.

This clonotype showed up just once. CDR3 sequence reads: CASMRGLNTGELFF. CDR3 nucleotide sequence: TGTGCCAGCATGAGGGGGTTGAACACCGGGGAGCTGTTTTTT. The chain employs TRBV7-2 and TRBJ2-2; D is perhaps TRBD1 (6 bases). Per germline, CDR1 SGHTA and CDR2 FQGNSA. CDR3 length equals 14 residues. The ends were cut back, 7 bases at V and 1 base at J, with 10 bases in the middle.

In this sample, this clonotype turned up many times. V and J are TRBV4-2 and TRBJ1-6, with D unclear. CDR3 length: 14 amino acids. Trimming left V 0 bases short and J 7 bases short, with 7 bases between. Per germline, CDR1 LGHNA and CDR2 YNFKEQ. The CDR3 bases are TGTGCCAGCAGCCAAGAACGTGGGAATTCACCCCTCCACTTT. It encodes CASSQERGNSPLHF.

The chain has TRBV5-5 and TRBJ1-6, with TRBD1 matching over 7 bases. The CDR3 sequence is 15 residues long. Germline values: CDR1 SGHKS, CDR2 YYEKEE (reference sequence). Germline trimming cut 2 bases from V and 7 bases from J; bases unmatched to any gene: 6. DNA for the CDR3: TGTGCCAGCAGCTTCCCGGGACAGCCCAATTCACCCCTCCACTTT. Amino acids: CASSFPGQPNSPLHF.

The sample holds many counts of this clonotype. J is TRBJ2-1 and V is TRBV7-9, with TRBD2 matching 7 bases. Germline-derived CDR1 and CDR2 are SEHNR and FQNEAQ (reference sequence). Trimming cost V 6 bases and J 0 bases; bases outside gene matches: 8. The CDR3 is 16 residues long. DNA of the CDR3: TGTGCCAGCAGTAAGGCCGCGGGGGACTCCTACAATGAGCAGTTCTTC. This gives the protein CASSKAAGDSYNEQFF.

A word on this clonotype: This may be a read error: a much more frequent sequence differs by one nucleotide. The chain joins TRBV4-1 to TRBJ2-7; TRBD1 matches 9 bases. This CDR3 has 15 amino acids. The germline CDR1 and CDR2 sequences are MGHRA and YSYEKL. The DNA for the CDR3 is TGCGCCAACAGCCAAGACCAGGACAGGGGTACGGAGCAGTACTTC. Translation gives CANSQDQDRGTEQYF.

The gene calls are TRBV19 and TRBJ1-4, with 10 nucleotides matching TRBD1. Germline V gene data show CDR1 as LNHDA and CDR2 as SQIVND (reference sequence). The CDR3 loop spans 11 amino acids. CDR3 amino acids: CARLGQGKLFF. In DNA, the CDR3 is TGTGCTAGACTGGGACAGGGGAAACTGTTTTTT.

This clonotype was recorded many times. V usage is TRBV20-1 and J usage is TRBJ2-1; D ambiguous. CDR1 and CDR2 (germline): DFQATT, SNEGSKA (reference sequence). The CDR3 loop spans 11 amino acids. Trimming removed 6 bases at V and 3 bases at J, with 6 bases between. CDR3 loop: CSARNYNEQFF. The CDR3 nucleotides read TGCAGTGCGCGGAACTACAATGAGCAGTTCTTC.

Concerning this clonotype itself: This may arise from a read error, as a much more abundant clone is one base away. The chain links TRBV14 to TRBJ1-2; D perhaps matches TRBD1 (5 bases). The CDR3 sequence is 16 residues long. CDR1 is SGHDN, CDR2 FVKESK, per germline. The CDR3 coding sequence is TGTGCCAGCAGCCCACTTACAGGATTTTCTAACTATGCCTACACCTTC. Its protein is CASSPLTGFSNYAYTF.

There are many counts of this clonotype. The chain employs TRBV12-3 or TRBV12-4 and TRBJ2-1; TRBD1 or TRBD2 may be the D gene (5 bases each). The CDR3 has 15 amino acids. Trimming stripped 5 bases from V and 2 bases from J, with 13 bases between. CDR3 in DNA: TGTGCCAGCAGTCCCCGGGGCAGGGCCTACAATGAGCAGTTCTTC. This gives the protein CASSPRGRAYNEQFF.

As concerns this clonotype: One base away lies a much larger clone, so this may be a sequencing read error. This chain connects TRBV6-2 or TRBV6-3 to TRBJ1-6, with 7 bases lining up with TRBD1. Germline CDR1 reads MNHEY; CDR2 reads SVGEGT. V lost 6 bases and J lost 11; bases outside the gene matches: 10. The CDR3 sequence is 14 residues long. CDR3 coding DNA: TGTGCCAGCAGCCCGGGACAGCCCCCTCCACCCCTCCACTTT. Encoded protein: CASSPGQPPPPLHF.

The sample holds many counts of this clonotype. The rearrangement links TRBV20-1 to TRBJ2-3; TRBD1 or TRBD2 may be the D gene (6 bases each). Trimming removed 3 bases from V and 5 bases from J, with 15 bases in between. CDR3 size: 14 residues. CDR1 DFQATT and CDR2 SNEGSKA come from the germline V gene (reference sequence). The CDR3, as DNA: TGCAGTGCTAGTAGTAGGGGGGCGAAAGATACGCAGTATTTT. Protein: CSASSRGAKDTQYF.

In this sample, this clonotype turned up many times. As DNA, the CDR3 is TGTGCCAGCAGTGAAAATCTTGGCTCCTACAATGAGCAGTTCTTC. This codes for CASSENLGSYNEQFF. The rearrangement uses TRBV25-1 and TRBJ2-1; D gene ambiguous. The CDR3 length is 15 residues. V shed 2 bases and J shed 0 bases, with 8 bases lying between them. The germline V gene has CDR1 MGHDK and CDR2 SYGVNS.

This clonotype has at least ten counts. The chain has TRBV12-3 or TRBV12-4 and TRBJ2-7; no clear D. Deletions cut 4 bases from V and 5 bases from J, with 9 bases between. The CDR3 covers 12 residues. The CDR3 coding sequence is TGTGCCAGCAGTTGGTCTGTGGACGAGCAGTACTTC. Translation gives CASSWSVDEQYF.

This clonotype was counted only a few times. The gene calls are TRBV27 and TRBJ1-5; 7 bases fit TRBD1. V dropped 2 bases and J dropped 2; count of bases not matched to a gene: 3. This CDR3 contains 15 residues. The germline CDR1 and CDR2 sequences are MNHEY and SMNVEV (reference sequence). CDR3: CASSLRGGGNQPQHF. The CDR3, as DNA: TGTGCCAGCAGTTTAAGAGGGGGCGGCAATCAGCCCCAGCATTTT.